This T cell receptor (beta chain) was profiled in a study of T-cell reconstitution after alpha-beta-depleted transplantation in children (dated by TCRdb to the mid-2010s). With respect to the entire study: Using TCR repertoire profiling, the study followed T-cell immune reconstitution in a quantitative way in children after TCRalphabeta/CD19-depleted allogeneic hematopoietic cell transplantation.

CDR3 length: 16 amino acids, cysteine to phenylalanine. Only the CDR3 region is kept as DNA, spanning 48 bases read in frame from base 1. Receptor libraries were prepared by PCR. For sequencing, an Illumina HiSeq 2500 was employed. TCR libraries were prepared with molecular barcoding, using unique molecular identifiers to normalize TCRbeta repertoire quantification. TCRdb trimmed the raw reads at Q25, called clones with MiXCR and kept productive beta chains. Entries that share a CDR3 protein sequence are merged under the most common genes and DNA. This sample lists some 300,000 distinct CDR3 sequences; approximately 10% were detected once. The ten largest clones capture around 2.4% of the sample. Details on this clonotype: The target of this receptor is not known. Base qualities are not recorded, but no much larger clone differs from it by a single base.

Rearrangement joined TRBV21-1 to TRBJ2-7; TRBD2, the D gene given by the table, was not confirmed from the DNA. TRBV21-1 has pseudogene status. This receptor was taken from a human donor who donated a stem cell graft to a child with acute lymphoblastic leukemia. The material was PBMCs from the stem cell graft donor, obtained from the stem cell graft. CDR3 reads: CASSERTSGSWGEQYF. The nucleotide sequence reads as follows: TGTGCCAGCAGCGAGAGGACTAGCGGGAGCTGGGGCGAGCAGTACTTC.